This T cell receptor beta chain was obtained from a study of graft-versus-host responses after intestinal transplantation. Study background: As for transplant type, recipients had multivisceral, liver-intestinal, or isolated intestinal grafts. Every transplant recipient was induced with anti-thymocyte globulin, then maintained on tacrolimus and steroids for about 3 years. Study-level results: There were GvH clones found in recipient marrow, and some of them appeared first in ileum or blood. Where graft-donor T cell macrochimerism was present, patients had high graft-versus-host to host-versus-graft clonal ratios in allografts.

To note about this clone: Its specificity is unknown.

There are 13 residues in the CDR3. The germline CDR1 and CDR2 sequences are GTSNPN and SVGIG (reference sequence). V lost 5 bases and J lost 6, with 16 bases in between. Libraries were prepared by immunoSEQ multiplex PCR; TCRdb keeps only in-frame clonotypes and omits some of them. This sample yields around 100,000 clones, of which over 75% are seen a single time; roughly 1% belongs to the top ten. This TCR was sampled from a human donor who was the organ donor for an intestinal transplant. The J gene is TRBJ1-2, the V gene TRBV30; unclear D gene. Sequenced material: unstimulated CD4+ T cells sorted from spleen or lymph node cells, taken before transplant. The CDR3 DNA is TGTGCCTGGTACAGACCAAGGGAGGATGGCTACACCTTC. Amino acid sequence: CAWYRPREDGYTF. Complete variable domain (other parts from reference TRBV30 and TRBJ1-2): SQTIHQWPATLVQPVGSPLSLECTVEGTSNPNLYWYRQAAGRGLQLLFYSVGIGQISSEVPQNLSASRPQDRQFILSSKKLLLSDSGFYLCAWYRPREDGYTFGSGTRLTVV.